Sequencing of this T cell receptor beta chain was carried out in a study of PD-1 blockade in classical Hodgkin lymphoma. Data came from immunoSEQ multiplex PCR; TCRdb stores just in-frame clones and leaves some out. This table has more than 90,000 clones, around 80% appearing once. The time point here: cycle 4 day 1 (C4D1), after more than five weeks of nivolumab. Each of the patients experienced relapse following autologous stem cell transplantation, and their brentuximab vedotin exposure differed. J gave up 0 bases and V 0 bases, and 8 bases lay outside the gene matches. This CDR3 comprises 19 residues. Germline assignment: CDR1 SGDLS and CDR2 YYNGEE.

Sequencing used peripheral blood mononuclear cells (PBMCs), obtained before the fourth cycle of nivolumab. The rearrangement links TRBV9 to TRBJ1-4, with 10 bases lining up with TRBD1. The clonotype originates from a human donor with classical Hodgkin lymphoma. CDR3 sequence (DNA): TGTGCCAGCAGCGTAGGGCGTCCGGGACAGGGGACAACTAATGAAAAACTGTTTTTT. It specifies CASSVGRPGQGTTNEKLFF.